The TCR beta chain described here comes from a study of blood T cell repertoires in COVID-19. In the study overall: Samples representing acute and convalescent COVID-19 were sourced from the United States, Italy and Spain. Nucleic acid was either cDNA or gDNA, and it came from T cells, B-cell-depleted T cells, or PBMCs.

V was shortened by 0 bases and J by 7 bases, with 16 bases between the two germline ends. The CDR3 contains 16 residues. Germline-derived CDR1 and CDR2 are MNHNS and SASEGT. In the source study's methods: Estimation of nucleated cell counts relied on the amplification of reference gene primers. Assay: immunoSEQ multiplex PCR; the TCRdb copy retains only in-frame clones and omits some. V and J calls and clone size are as listed in that table; D and trimming were resolved from the DNA. The sample has 52,000 or so clones; 83% are singletons. This sequence was found in a man in his forties with acute or convalescent COVID-19. Sequenced sample: peripheral blood. The genes are TRBV6-1 and TRBJ1-5; weak D call: TRBD1 (5 bases). CDR3 sequence reads: CASSEALGRVTQPQHF. The CDR3 bases are TGTGCCAGCAGTGAAGCTTTGGGCAGGGTAACCCAGCCCCAGCATTTT.